Presented here are 28 T cell receptor beta chains from one specimen sequenced in a study of T cells in Graves' hyperthyroidism and ophthalmopathy. Authors of the study amplified TCR beta CDR3 regions from RNA transcripts. First-round RT-PCR of the TCR CDR3 relied on the HTBI primer set. TCRdb analysed the multiplex PCR reads with MiXCR anew, one entry per CDR3 protein. The repertoire holds fewer than 850,000 distinct CDR3 sequences, with around a sixth as singletons. Sample: blood. Source of these receptors: a man in his fifties or sixties with Graves' hyperthyroidism.

The genes are TRBV30 and TRBJ2-3; no firm D call. The CDR3 runs to 12 residues. Trimming took off 4 bases at V and 0 bases at J, with 5 bases between the two ends. In germline, CDR1 is GTSNPN, CDR2 SVGIG (reference sequence). In nucleotides, the CDR3 is TGTGCCTGGACCAAAAGCACAGATACGCAGTATTTT. It yields the protein CAWTKSTDTQYF.

This clonotype has a handful of counts. The chain joins TRBV6-5 to TRBJ1-3; D remains ambiguous. The germline CDR1 and CDR2 sequences are MNHEY and SVGAGI. The length of the CDR3 is 15 residues. V gave up 2 bases and J gave up 1 base, with 9 bases separating them. The CDR3 DNA is TGTGCCAGCAGTTACGTCCCGGGGTCTGGAAACACCATATATTTT. It is translated as CASSYVPGSGNTIYF.

V is TRBV24-1 and J is TRBJ2-1; D is unclear. Trimming cost V 3 bases and J 7 bases, with 12 bases left between them. Germline CDR1 is KGHDR and CDR2 is SFDVKD. This CDR3 is built from 14 residues. CDR3 sequence (DNA): TGTGCCACCAGTGATAGGGCAGCCAAAAATGAGCAGTTCTTC. Encoded protein: CATSDRAAKNEQFF.

This clonotype has at least ten counts. V usage is TRBV24-1 and J usage is TRBJ2-2, with D perhaps being TRBD1 or TRBD2 (5 bases each). This CDR3 region has 16 residues. The V and J ends lost 0 bases and 5 bases respectively, with 12 bases between them. Germline V gene sequence: CDR1 KGHDR, CDR2 SFDVKD. CDR3 region: CATSDLPGTTTGELFF. The CDR3 nucleotides are TGTGCCACCAGTGATTTGCCTGGGACGACTACCGGGGAGCTGTTTTTT.

This clonotype has a handful of counts. This chain uses TRBV5-1 with TRBJ2-1; 13 bases fit TRBD2. This CDR3 region has 14 residues. Looked up from germline, CDR1 is SGHRS and CDR2 is YFSETQ. V dropped 7 bases and J dropped 7; count of bases not matched to a gene: 5. The DNA for the CDR3 is TGCGCCAGCGGAGGGACTAGCGGGGTGAATGAGCAGTTCTTC. Residues: CASGGTSGVNEQFF.

This clonotype was counted a few times. J is TRBJ1-5 and V is TRBV18; a possible D gene is TRBD1 (6 bases). Germline V gene data show CDR1 as KGHSH and CDR2 as LQKENI. Trimming took off 5 bases at V and 3 bases at J, with 14 bases between the two ends. The CDR3 runs to 15 residues. The chain's CDR3 is CASSSDGGHNQPQHF. The CDR3 region has the DNA TGTGCCAGCTCATCCGACGGGGGGCACAATCAGCCCCAGCATTTT.

This clonotype has at least ten counts. V usage is TRBV28 and J usage is TRBJ1-1; D might be TRBD1 (5 bases). This CDR3 has 15 amino acids. Trimming pared 7 bases from V and 0 bases from J, leaving 15 bases between. Germline CDR1 reads MDHEN; CDR2 reads SYDVKM. In DNA, the CDR3 is TGTGCCAGCAACTACGACAGTCCCTTGAACACTGAAGCTTTCTTT. It yields the protein CASNYDSPLNTEAFF.

This clonotype was observed a handful of times. The gene calls are TRBV7-8 and TRBJ1-5, with TRBD1 as a possible D gene (6 bases). Trimming shortened V by 4 bases and J by 1 base, and 17 bases separated the two germline ends. The CDR3 length is 17 residues. The germline V gene encodes CDR1 SGHVS and CDR2 FQNEAQ. The CDR3 reads CASSSRGTGMSNQPQHF. Written as DNA, the CDR3 is TGTGCCAGCAGCTCGAGGGGGACGGGAATGAGCAATCAGCCCCAGCATTTT.

At least ten counts were recorded for this clonotype. This chain joins TRBV13 and TRBJ2-3; maybe TRBD2 (9 bases). The CDR3 extends over 17 amino acids. Germline V lookup: CDR1 PRHDT, CDR2 FYEKMQ (reference sequence). Trimming left V 5 bases short and J 5 bases short, with 23 bases between. CDR3 amino acids: CASSPQGASGIVDTQYF. The DNA for the CDR3 is TGTGCCAGCAGCCCCCAGGGGGCTAGCGGGATAGTAGATACGCAGTATTTT. Full variable domain (missing parts from reference TRBV13 and TRBJ2-3): AAGVIQSPRHLIKEKRETATLKCYPIPRHDTVYWYQQGPGQDPQFLISFYEKMQSDKGSIPDRFSAQQFSDYHSELNMSSLELGDSALYFCASSPQGASGIVDTQYFGPGTRLTVL.

The chain has TRBV6-2 or TRBV6-3 and TRBJ1-5, with 10 bases fitting TRBD1. Germline trimming cut 7 bases from V and 7 bases from J; bases unmatched to any gene: 4. Per the germline V gene, CDR1 is MNHEY and CDR2 is SVGEGT. The length of the CDR3 is 13 residues. CDR3 DNA sequence: TGTGCCAGCACCGGACAGGGGGAACAGCCCCAGCATTTT. It yields the protein CASTGQGEQPQHF.

At least ten counts were recorded for this clonotype. The rearrangement uses TRBV28 and TRBJ2-7; possibly TRBD2 for D (5 bases). The CDR3 length is 15 residues. Germline lookup yields CDR1 MDHEN and CDR2 SYDVKM. The germline V and J ends were trimmed by 6 bases and 1 base, with 16 bases remaining between them. For the CDR3, the DNA is TGTGCCAGCAGGAGGGCTAGAGCGACTTCCTACGAGCAGTACTTC. Translating gives CASRRARATSYEQYF.

V gene TRBV12-3 or TRBV12-4 combines with J gene TRBJ2-4, with D perhaps matching TRBD2 (6 bases). The germline V and J ends were trimmed by 6 bases and 0 bases, with 18 bases remaining between them. The CDR3 spans 17 residues. CDR3 protein: CASSPPGTPLAKNIQYF. The CDR3 DNA reads as TGTGCCAGCAGCCCACCTGGGACTCCCCTAGCCAAAAACATTCAGTACTTC.

This chain connects TRBV5-4 to TRBJ2-5; the match to TRBD1 covers 12 bases. This CDR3 has 16 amino acids. Germline V gene sequence: CDR1 SGHNT, CDR2 YYREEE (reference sequence). The V segment lost 0 bases and the J segment 5 bases; nucleotides outside the gene matches: 5. Here the CDR3 DNA reads TGTGCCAGCAGCTTGGGGGACAGGGGGCGCAGGGAGACCCAGTACTTC. It is translated as CASSLGDRGRRETQYF.

This clonotype was counted many times. The J gene is TRBJ2-3, the V gene TRBV28, with TRBD2 matching over 7 bases. Germline-derived CDR1 and CDR2 are MDHEN and SYDVKM. Trimming at V came to 5 bases and at J to 4 bases, leaving 0 bases not matched to a gene. This CDR3 region has 12 residues. CDR3 coding DNA: TGTGCCAGCAGTGGGGGGGCAGATACGCAGTATTTT. This encodes CASSGGADTQYF.

The genes are TRBV28 and TRBJ2-2; a possible D gene is TRBD2 (5 bases). V shed 7 bases and J shed 6 bases, with 21 bases lying between them. The CDR3 is 16 residues long. Germline CDR1 is MDHEN and CDR2 is SYDVKM. CDR3 nucleotide sequence: TGTGCCAGCAACTCCGGTTTTGTGGCGGGCGCCGGGGAGCTGTTTTTT. This translates into CASNSGFVAGAGELFF.

This clonotype was recorded many times. The V gene is TRBV18, the J gene TRBJ2-7; D is tentatively TRBD1 or TRBD2 (5 bases each). The CDR3 covers 16 residues. V was clipped by 6 bases and J by 3 bases, with 21 bases between them. CDR1 and CDR2 from the germline V gene are KGHSH and LQKENI. In nucleotides, the CDR3 is TGTGCCAGCTCCCCCACGGACGGGACGAGCCTCTACGAGCAGTACTTC. The encoded protein is CASSPTDGTSLYEQYF.

The chain is built from TRBV6-2 or TRBV6-3 and TRBJ2-2; weak D call: TRBD2 (5 bases). The CDR3 is 13 amino acids. Germline V gene sequence: CDR1 MNHEY, CDR2 SVGEGT. V lost 6 bases to trimming and J lost 6 bases, with 11 bases between them. The CDR3 reads CASRPSGSGELFF. The CDR3 DNA sequence: TGTGCCAGCAGACCTTCGGGGTCCGGGGAGCTGTTTTTT.

This clonotype appeared many times. This chain links TRBV11-2 with TRBJ2-1, with D possibly TRBD1 on 7 matching bases. The germline V gene encodes CDR1 SGHAT and CDR2 FQNNGV. V lost 1 base to trimming and J lost 0 bases, with 10 bases between them. This CDR3 contains 16 residues. The CDR3, as DNA: TGTGCCAGCAGCTTAGGGGGGGACAGCTCCTACAATGAGCAGTTCTTC. The encoded protein is CASSLGGDSSYNEQFF.

There are many counts of this clonotype. The CDR3 nucleotides read TGCAGTGCTACCGACAGCGCAACTAATGAAAAACTGTTTTTT. Its translation is CSATDSATNEKLFF. J is TRBJ1-4 and V is TRBV20-1, with D possibly TRBD1 on 5 matching bases. Germline V gene lookup returns CDR1 DFQATT and CDR2 SNEGSKA (reference sequence). The CDR3 length is 14 residues. The germline V and J ends were trimmed by 4 bases and 0 bases, with 9 bases remaining between them.

The table lists this clonotype with a few counts. This rearrangement joins TRBV16 to TRBJ2-3; either TRBD1 or TRBD2 may supply D (5 bases each). Looked up from germline, CDR1 is KGHSY and CDR2 is FQNENV. CDR3 size: 15 residues. Trimming cost V 6 bases and J 2 bases, with 15 bases left between them. CDR3 DNA sequence: TGTGCCAGCAGTCTGGGACGGCCTAACACAGATACGCAGTATTTT. It is translated as CASSLGRPNTDTQYF.

This clonotype showed up many times. The chain carries TRBV28 and TRBJ2-1; 7 bases map to TRBD2. Germline CDR1 MDHEN, CDR2 SYDVKM. This CDR3 is built from 16 residues. V trimming: 10 bases; J trimming: 9 bases; junction bases outside the gene matches: 21. CDR3 protein: CATNRGGLEGFGEQFF. CDR3 nucleotides: TGTGCCACCAACCGGGGAGGACTAGAGGGTTTCGGTGAGCAGTTCTTC.

The rearrangement uses TRBV7-9 and TRBJ2-6, with 10 bases that match TRBD1. The germline CDR1 and CDR2 sequences are SEHNR and FQNEAQ (reference sequence). V shed 5 bases, J shed 3 bases, and the junction held 7 bases outside the gene matches. The CDR3 is 17 amino acids. The CDR3 region is CASSAGTGAYGANVLTF. CDR3 in DNA: TGTGCCAGCAGCGCCGGGACAGGGGCGTATGGGGCCAACGTCCTGACTTTC.

This clonotype was seen at least ten times. The chain combines TRBV27 with TRBJ2-1; 9 bases map to TRBD2. The trim removed 0 bases at V and 5 bases at J, leaving 11 bases unmatched. The CDR3 has 18 residues. In germline, CDR1 is MNHEY, CDR2 SMNVEV (reference sequence). CDR3 sequence reads: CASSLSSSNLAGNNEQFF. DNA of the CDR3: TGTGCCAGCAGTTTATCGAGTTCAAATCTAGCGGGAAACAATGAGCAGTTCTTC.

The CDR3 DNA reads as TGTGCCAGCAGCCGTCACGGGACAGGGGTTGATGGAAACACCATATATTTT. Translation: CASSRHGTGVDGNTIYF. The chain couples TRBV3-1 to TRBJ1-3, with TRBD1 matching over 10 bases. In germline, CDR1 is LGHDT, CDR2 YNNKEL (reference sequence). CDR3 length: 17 residues. J lost 3 bases, V lost 4 bases, and 9 bases had no gene match. Using reference TRBV3-1 and TRBJ1-3 for the parts outside the CDR3, the full variable domain is DTAVSQTPKYLVTQMGNDKSIKCEQNLGHDTMYWYKQDSKKFLKIMFSYNNKELIINETVPNRFSPKSPDKAHLNLHINSLELGDSAVYFCASSRHGTGVDGNTIYFGEGSWLTVV.

At least ten counts were recorded for this clonotype. V and J are TRBV4-1 and TRBJ1-2, with D hard to call. The V end was cut by 4 bases, the J end by 6 bases, with 15 bases between. The CDR3 runs to 14 residues. Germline CDR1 and CDR2: MGHRA and YSYEKL. In DNA form, the CDR3 reads TGCGCCAGCAGCCCACTGACCATTTCACATGGCTACACCTTC. Amino acid sequence: CASSPLTISHGYTF.

This clonotype has ten or more counts. The rearrangement links TRBV2 to TRBJ1-4; unclear D gene. The V gene's germline CDR1 is SNHLY and CDR2 FYNNEI. V lost 1 base and J lost 7, with 7 bases in between. The CDR3 contains 13 residues. This CDR3 reads CASSEGPGEKLFF. DNA for the CDR3: TGTGCCAGCAGTGAAGGGCCGGGTGAAAAACTGTTTTTT.

The chain combines TRBV2 with TRBJ1-3, with 7 nucleotides matching TRBD1. Germline V gene lookup returns CDR1 SNHLY and CDR2 FYNNEI. This CDR3 has 15 residues. After removal of 4 bases from V and 0 bases from J, the junction contained 3 bases not matched to a gene. In nucleotides, the CDR3 is TGTGCCAGCAGTGTAACAGGGGTCTCTGGAAACACCATATATTTT. Protein sequence: CASSVTGVSGNTIYF. The full variable domain, completed using reference TRBV2 and TRBJ1-3, is EPEVTQTPSHQVTQMGQEVILRCVPISNHLYFYWYRQILGQKVEFLVSFYNNEISEKSEIFDDQFSVERPDGSNFTLKIRSTKLEDSAMYFCASSVTGVSGNTIYFGEGSWLTVV.

This clonotype was picked up many times. This chain links TRBV12-3 or TRBV12-4 with TRBJ2-5; 8 bases fit TRBD1. The V and J ends lost 4 bases and 5 bases, in that order; junction bases with no gene match: 12. The CDR3 is 16 amino acids. The CDR3: CASSSGQGSVGETQYF. For the CDR3, the DNA is TGTGCCAGCAGTTCAGGACAGGGATCGGTGGGGGAGACCCAGTACTTC.